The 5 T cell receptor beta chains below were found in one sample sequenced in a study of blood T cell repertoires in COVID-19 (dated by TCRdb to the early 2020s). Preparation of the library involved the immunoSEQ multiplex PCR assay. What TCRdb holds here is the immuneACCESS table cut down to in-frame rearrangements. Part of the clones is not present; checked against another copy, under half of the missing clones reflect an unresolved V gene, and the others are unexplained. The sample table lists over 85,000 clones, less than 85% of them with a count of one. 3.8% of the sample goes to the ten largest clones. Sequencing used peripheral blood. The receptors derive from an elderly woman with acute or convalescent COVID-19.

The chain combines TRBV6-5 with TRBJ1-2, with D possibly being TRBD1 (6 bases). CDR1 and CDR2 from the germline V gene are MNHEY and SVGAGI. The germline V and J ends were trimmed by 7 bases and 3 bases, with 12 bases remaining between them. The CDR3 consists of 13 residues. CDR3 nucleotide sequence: TGTGCCAGCAAATACAGGGTTGACTATGGCTACACCTTC. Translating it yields CASKYRVDYGYTF.

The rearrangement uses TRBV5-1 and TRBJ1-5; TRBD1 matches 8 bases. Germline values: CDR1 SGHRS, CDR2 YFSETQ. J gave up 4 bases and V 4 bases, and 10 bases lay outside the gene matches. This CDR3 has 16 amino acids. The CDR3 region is CASSLTGDSFNQPQHF. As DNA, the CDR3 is TGCGCCAGCAGCCTGACAGGGGACTCCTTTAATCAGCCCCAGCATTTT. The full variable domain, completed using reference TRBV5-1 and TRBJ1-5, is KAGVTQTPRYLIKTRGQQVTLSCSPISGHRSVSWYQQTPGQGLQFLFEYFSETQRNKGNFPGRFSGRQFSNSRSEMNVSTLELGDSALYLCASSLTGDSFNQPQHFGDGTRLSIL.

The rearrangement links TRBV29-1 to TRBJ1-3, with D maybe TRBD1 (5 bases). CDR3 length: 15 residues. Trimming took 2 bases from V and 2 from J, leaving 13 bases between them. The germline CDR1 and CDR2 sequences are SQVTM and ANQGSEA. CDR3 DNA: TGCAGCGTTGAACAGGGCCTGAACGCTGGAAACACCATATATTTT. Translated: CSVEQGLNAGNTIYF.

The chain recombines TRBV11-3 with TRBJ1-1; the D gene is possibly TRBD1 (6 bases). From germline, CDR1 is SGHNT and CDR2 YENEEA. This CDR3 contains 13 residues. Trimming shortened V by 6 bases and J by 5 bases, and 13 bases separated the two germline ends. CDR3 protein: CASSPQGSTEAFF. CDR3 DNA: TGTGCCAGCAGTCCACAGGGTAGTACTGAAGCTTTCTTT.

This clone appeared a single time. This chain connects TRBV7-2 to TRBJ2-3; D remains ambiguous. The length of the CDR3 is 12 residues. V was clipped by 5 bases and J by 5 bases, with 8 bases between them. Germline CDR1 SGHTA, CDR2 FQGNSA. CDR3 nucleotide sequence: TGTGCCAGCAGCCCCTTCGGAGATACGCAGTATTTT. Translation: CASSPFGDTQYF.